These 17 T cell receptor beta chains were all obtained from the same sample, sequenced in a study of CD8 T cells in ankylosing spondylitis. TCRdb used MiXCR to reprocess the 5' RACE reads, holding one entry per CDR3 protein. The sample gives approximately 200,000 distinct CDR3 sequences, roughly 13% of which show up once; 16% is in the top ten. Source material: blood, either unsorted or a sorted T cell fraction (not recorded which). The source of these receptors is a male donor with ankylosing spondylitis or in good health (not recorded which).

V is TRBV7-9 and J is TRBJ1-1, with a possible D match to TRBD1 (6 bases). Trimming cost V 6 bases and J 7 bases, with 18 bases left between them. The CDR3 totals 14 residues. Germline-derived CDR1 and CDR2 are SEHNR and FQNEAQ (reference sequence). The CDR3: CASRPGVLDREAFF. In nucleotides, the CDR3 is TGTGCCAGCAGGCCAGGGGTCCTAGACCGTGAAGCTTTCTTT.

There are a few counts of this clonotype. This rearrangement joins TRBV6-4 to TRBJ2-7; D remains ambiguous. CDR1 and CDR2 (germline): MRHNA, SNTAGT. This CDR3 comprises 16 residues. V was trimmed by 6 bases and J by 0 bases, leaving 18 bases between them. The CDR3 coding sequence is TGTGCCAGCAGCCTTTTAACTAACAGTTTCTCCTACGAGCAGTACTTC. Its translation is CASSLLTNSFSYEQYF.

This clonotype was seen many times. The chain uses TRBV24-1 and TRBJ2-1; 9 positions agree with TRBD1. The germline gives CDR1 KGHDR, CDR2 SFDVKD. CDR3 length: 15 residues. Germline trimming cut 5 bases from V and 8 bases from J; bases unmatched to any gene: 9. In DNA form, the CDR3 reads TGTGCCACCAGTGCTTCGGGCCGACAGGGGGATGAGCAGTTCTTC. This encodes CATSASGRQGDEQFF.

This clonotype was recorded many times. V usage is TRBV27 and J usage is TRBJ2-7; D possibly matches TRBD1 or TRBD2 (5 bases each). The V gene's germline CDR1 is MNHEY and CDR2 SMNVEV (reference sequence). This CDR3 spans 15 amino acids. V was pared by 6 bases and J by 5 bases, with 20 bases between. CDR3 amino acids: CASSLWAQGVDEQYF. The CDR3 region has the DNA TGTGCCAGCAGCCTTTGGGCCCAGGGAGTAGACGAGCAGTACTTC.

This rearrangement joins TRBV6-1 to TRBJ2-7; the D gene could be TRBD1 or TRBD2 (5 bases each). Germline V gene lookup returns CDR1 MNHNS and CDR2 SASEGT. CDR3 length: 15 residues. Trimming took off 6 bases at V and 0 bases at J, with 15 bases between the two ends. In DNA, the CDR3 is TGTGCCAGCAGCCCCGTGGGACGCTACTCCTACGAGCAGTACTTC. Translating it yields CASSPVGRYSYEQYF.

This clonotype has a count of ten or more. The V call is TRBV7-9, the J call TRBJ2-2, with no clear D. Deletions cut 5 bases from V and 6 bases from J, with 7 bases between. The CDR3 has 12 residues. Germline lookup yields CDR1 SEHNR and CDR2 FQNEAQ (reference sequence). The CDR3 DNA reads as TGTGCCAGCAGCCCCCCAGCCGGGGAGCTGTTTTTT. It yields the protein CASSPPAGELFF.

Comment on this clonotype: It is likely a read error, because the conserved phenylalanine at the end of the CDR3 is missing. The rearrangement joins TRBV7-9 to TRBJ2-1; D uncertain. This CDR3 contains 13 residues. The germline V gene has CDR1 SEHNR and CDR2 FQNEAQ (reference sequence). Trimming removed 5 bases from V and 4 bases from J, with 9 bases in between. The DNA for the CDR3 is TGTGCCAGCAGCCGTGTCGGGTACAATGAGCAGTTCTTG. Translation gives CASSRVGYNEQFL.

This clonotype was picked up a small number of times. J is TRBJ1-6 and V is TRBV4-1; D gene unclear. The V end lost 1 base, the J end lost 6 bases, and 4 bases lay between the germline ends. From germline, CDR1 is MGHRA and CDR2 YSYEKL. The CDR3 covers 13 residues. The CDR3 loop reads CASSQGSNSPLHF. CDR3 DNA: TGCGCCAGCAGCCAAGGCAGTAATTCACCCCTCCACTTT.

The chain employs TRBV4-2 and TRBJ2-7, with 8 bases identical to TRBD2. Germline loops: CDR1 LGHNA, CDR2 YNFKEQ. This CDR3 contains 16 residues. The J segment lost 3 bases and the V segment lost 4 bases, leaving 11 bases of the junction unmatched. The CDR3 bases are TGTGCCAGCAGCCCGACTAATAGCGGGGTTTTCTACGAGCAGTACTTC. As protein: CASSPTNSGVFYEQYF.

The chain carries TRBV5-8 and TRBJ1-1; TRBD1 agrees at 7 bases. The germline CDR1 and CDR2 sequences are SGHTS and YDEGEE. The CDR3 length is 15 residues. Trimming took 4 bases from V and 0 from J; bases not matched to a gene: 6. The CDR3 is CASSPSRGLNTEAFF. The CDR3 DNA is TGTGCCAGCAGCCCCTCGAGGGGGCTGAACACTGAAGCTTTCTTT.

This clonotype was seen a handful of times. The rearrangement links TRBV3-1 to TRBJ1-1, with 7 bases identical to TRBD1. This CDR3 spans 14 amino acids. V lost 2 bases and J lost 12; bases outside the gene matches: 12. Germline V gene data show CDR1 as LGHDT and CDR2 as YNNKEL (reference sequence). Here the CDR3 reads CASSQYLAGGWPFF. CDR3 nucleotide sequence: TGTGCCAGCAGCCAATATCTAGCAGGGGGGTGGCCTTTCTTT.

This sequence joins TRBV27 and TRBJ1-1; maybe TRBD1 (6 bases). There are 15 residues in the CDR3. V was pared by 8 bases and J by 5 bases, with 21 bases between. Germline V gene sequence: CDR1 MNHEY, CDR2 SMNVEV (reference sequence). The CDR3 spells CASSFWGLRGTEAFF. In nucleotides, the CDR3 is TGTGCCAGCTCTTTTTGGGGTCTCAGGGGAACTGAAGCTTTCTTT.

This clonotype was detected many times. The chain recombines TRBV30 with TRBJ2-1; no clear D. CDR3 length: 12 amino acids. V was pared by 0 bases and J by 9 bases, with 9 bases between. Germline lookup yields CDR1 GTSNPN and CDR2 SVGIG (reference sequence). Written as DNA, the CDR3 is TGTGCCTGGAGTGTGGGTGGCACTGAGCAGTTCTTC. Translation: CAWSVGGTEQFF.

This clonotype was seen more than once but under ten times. CDR3 region: CASTPTWGGDTQYF. CDR3 sequence (DNA): TGTGCCAGCACCCCCACTTGGGGAGGAGATACGCAGTATTTT. This rearrangement joins TRBV12-3 or TRBV12-4 to TRBJ2-3, with a weak D call TRBD2 (6 bases). Trimming stripped 7 bases from V and 5 bases from J, with 16 bases between. This CDR3 comprises 14 residues.

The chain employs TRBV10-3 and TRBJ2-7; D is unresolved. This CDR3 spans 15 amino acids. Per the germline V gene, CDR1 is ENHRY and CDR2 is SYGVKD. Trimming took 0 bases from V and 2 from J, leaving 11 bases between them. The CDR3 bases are TGTGCCATCAGTGAGTCAACCGGTGTGGCCTACGAGCAGTACTTC. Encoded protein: CAISESTGVAYEQYF.

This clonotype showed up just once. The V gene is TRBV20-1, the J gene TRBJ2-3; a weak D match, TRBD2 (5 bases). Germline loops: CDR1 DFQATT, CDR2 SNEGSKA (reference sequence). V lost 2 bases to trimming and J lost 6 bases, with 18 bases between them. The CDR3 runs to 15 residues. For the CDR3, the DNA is TGCAGTGCTAGAAAATTGAGGAGGACCCACGATACGCAGTATTTT. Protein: CSARKLRRTHDTQYF.

CDR3 sequence: CASSQMTGGAGDTQYF. The CDR3, as DNA: TGTGCCAGCAGCCAAATGACGGGGGGGGCCGGAGATACGCAGTATTTT. J is TRBJ2-3 and V is TRBV7-2; 8 bases match TRBD2. Trimming removed 5 bases from V and 5 bases from J; junction bases left unmatched: 12. The CDR3 runs 16 residues. Germline CDR1 is SGHTA and CDR2 is FQGNSA.